This T cell receptor beta chain was recovered during a study of blood T cell repertoires in COVID-19. Only in-frame clones appear in the TCRdb table, and some are missing; sequencing was by immunoSEQ multiplex PCR. The sample consists of 200,000 to 250,000 clones, 70% to 90% of them appearing once. The source is a woman aged 45-59 years in a cohort exposed to, infected with or recovered from COVID-19 (not recorded which). Material for sequencing was PBMCs or T cells enriched from blood (not recorded which).

The CDR3 protein is CASSYPLAGGTSTDTQYF. In DNA, the CDR3 is TGTGCCAGCAGTTACCCTCTAGCGGGGGGAACTAGCACAGATACGCAGTATTTT. This chain links TRBV6-2 or TRBV6-3 with TRBJ2-3, with 11 nucleotides matching TRBD2. This CDR3 has 18 amino acids. The junction had 7 bases not matched to a gene; V was cut back by 2 bases and J by 0 bases. In germline, CDR1 is MNHEY, CDR2 SVGEGT.